The sequence of this T cell receptor beta chain was determined in a study of T cell clonotyping in hematopoietic cell transplantation. Time point given: recipient sample about 28 days before transplant, after cytoreduction. Recipients were bled about 28 days pretransplant and at posttransplant days 30, 100, 180. CDR1 is MDHEN and CDR2 is SYDVKM in the germline V gene. Trimming stripped 3 bases from V and 7 bases from J, with 18 bases between. This CDR3 is 15 amino acids long. Study outcomes and limitations: Without cell sorting, CD4 versus CD8 contributions remain unresolved. Graft donor and pretransplant recipient Inverse Simpson Index values predicted broader posttransplant TCR diversity. Pathologically expanded recipient clonotypes increased progressively from day 30 to day 180 as diversity fell.

As regards this clone: Its antigen is as yet unknown.

Clones were sequenced by immunoSEQ multiplex PCR, and TCRdb holds only the in-frame ones, with some missing. Of 50,000 or so clones listed, roughly 80% are singletons. The receptor's source is a man aged 55 to 70 with myelodysplastic syndrome. Some clones in this sample may be carry-over from other donors' samples. Sequenced material: peripheral blood mononuclear cells, taken before stem cell transplant. V and J are TRBV28 and TRBJ1-2; D perhaps matches TRBD1 (6 bases). The CDR3 spells CASSLRQASRGGYTF. The CDR3 bases are TGTGCCAGCAGTTTGCGACAGGCCAGCAGGGGTGGCTACACCTTC.